The 30 T cell receptor beta chains below come from one sample, sequenced in a study of blood T cells in healthy people across ages (dated by TCRdb to the mid-2010s). The protocol used for the library was 5' RACE. Sequencing was carried out with an Illumina HiSeq 2500. A second roughly 6 to 12 cycle PCR used a sample-barcoded 5' primer and a J-beta primer mix. TCRdb trimmed the raw reads at Q25, called clones with MiXCR and kept productive beta chains. Rows merge per CDR3 protein into single entries with the most common DNA and genes. The sample has about 580,000 distinct CDR3 sequences on record, around 48% of them singletons. Around 23% of the sample goes to the ten largest clones. Sequencing was carried out using blood. The receptor source for this set is a man older than 75 in good health.

The chain joins TRBV29-1 to TRBJ2-5, with 11 bases that match TRBD1. J was trimmed by 2 bases and V by 7 bases; bases with no gene match: 3. The length of the CDR3 is 13 residues. Germline V lookup: CDR1 SQVTM, CDR2 ANQGSEA. CDR3 protein: CSARDRGQETQYF. The CDR3, as DNA: TGCAGCGCCCGGGACAGGGGGCAAGAGACCCAGTACTTC.

V is TRBV7-2 and J is TRBJ1-5; the D gene is possibly TRBD1 (5 bases). This CDR3 is built from 16 residues. The V end lost 2 bases, the J end lost 7 bases, and 18 bases lay between the germline ends. Germline V gives CDR1 SGHTA, CDR2 FQGNSA. The CDR3 DNA reads TGTGCCAGCAGCTTACACGGGGGATGGGGGAAGCAGCCCCAGCATTTT. Its translation is CASSLHGGWGKQPQHF.

The chain recombines TRBV30 with TRBJ2-5; tentative D call: TRBD1 (5 bases). Looked up from germline, CDR1 is GTSNPN and CDR2 is SVGIG (reference sequence). The CDR3 has 14 residues. Trimming took off 4 bases at V and 5 bases at J, with 17 bases between the two ends. CDR3 loop: CAWNPGLGRETQYF. For the CDR3, the DNA is TGTGCCTGGAACCCAGGGCTCGGGCGGGAGACCCAGTACTTC.

Comment on this clonotype: This sequence may be a read error, since a much larger clone differs from it by one base. The J gene is TRBJ2-1, the V gene TRBV10-3; TRBD2 aligns across 9 bases. V shed 10 bases and J 10 bases; nucleotides not matched to a gene: 14. The CDR3 runs to 14 residues. CDR1 is ENHRY and CDR2 is SYGVKD in the germline V gene. The CDR3 reads CATQPSGNPGEQFF. CDR3 in DNA: TGTGCCACCCAACCTAGCGGGAATCCAGGGGAGCAGTTCTTC.

J is TRBJ2-1 and V is TRBV7-2; maybe TRBD2 (6 bases). The CDR3 has 18 residues. V lost 4 bases to trimming and J lost 5 bases, with 24 bases between them. The germline gives CDR1 SGHTA, CDR2 FQGNSA. DNA for the CDR3: TGTGCCAGCAGCTCAACCACGGCGTTGGGTAGACTAGACAATGAGCAGTTCTTC. The encoded protein is CASSSTTALGRLDNEQFF.

On this clonotype: One end of the junction varies from germline; a read error may be responsible. CDR3 protein: CSSRDQYLYEQYF. CDR3 sequence (DNA): TGCAGTTCTAGAGATCAGTACCTCTACGAGCAGTACTTC. V gene TRBV20-1 combines with J gene TRBJ2-7, with D uncertain. The CDR3 has 13 residues. Germline loops: CDR1 DFQATT, CDR2 SNEGSKA (reference sequence).

V gene TRBV10-1 combines with J gene TRBJ2-3; 9 nucleotides line up with TRBD2. The CDR3 runs to 16 residues. With 4 bases clipped from V and 7 bases from J, the junction kept 12 bases outside the gene matches. Germline CDR1 and CDR2: WNHNN and SYGVQD (reference sequence). The CDR3 region is CASSAGVAGEKNTQYF. CDR3 nucleotides: TGCGCCAGCAGTGCGGGGGTAGCGGGGGAGAAAAATACGCAGTATTTT.

The chain recombines TRBV15 with TRBJ2-3; weak D call: TRBD2 (5 bases). Germline lookup yields CDR1 LNHNV and CDR2 YYDKDF (reference sequence). This CDR3 has 13 residues. With 7 bases removed from V and 0 bases from J, the gap between germline ends came to 8 bases. CDR3 in DNA: TGTGCCACCACATCGGGGAGCACAGATACGCAGTATTTT. It yields the protein CATTSGSTDTQYF.

The rearrangement joins TRBV12-3 or TRBV12-4 to TRBJ2-7; D is perhaps TRBD2 (6 bases). V shed 1 base and J shed 2 bases, with 15 bases lying between them. The CDR3 is 16 residues long. CDR3 in amino acids: CASSLGGWGGTYEQYF. CDR3 sequence (DNA): TGTGCCAGCAGTTTAGGGGGTTGGGGAGGAACCTACGAGCAGTACTTC.

V and J are TRBV18 and TRBJ2-1, with D uncertain. Per germline, CDR1 KGHSH and CDR2 LQKENI. Trimming shortened V by 8 bases and J by 0 bases, and 14 bases separated the two germline ends. The CDR3 sequence is 15 residues long. For the CDR3, the DNA is TGTGCCAGCCGTACCGGGCAGGACTCCTACAATGAGCAGTTCTTC. This codes for CASRTGQDSYNEQFF.

In the case of this clonotype: This may come from a read error, since a much larger clone is one base off. The rearrangement links TRBV7-9 to TRBJ1-2, with TRBD1 as a possible D gene (6 bases). Germline-derived CDR1 and CDR2 are SEHNR and FQNEAQ (reference sequence). The CDR3 sequence is 12 residues long. The chain's CDR3 is CASSQTGYGYIF. The DNA of the CDR3 is TGTGCCAGCAGCCAAACAGGGTATGGCTACATCTTC.

CDR3 DNA sequence: TGCAGTGCTCCCCGGGGAGGGGGCAGCTTCGACTATGGCTACACCTTC. The encoded protein is CSAPRGGGSFDYGYTF. The V and J genes are TRBV20-1 and TRBJ1-2; 7 nucleotides align to TRBD1. This CDR3 comprises 16 residues. Germline CDR1 reads DFQATT; CDR2 reads SNEGSKA (reference sequence). V shed 5 bases, J shed 3 bases, and the junction held 15 bases outside the gene matches.

The gene calls are TRBV19 and TRBJ2-7; 13 bases are a match to TRBD2. This CDR3 comprises 15 residues. Germline trimming cut 5 bases from V and 2 bases from J; bases unmatched to any gene: 3. In germline, CDR1 is LNHDA, CDR2 SQIVND (reference sequence). As DNA, the CDR3 is TGTGCCAGTAGTGGGACTAGCGGGGATACCTACGAGCAGTACTTC. Its protein product is CASSGTSGDTYEQYF. The full variable domain, in which reference TRBV19 and TRBJ2-7 provide the parts outside the CDR3, is DGGITQSPKYLFRKEGQNVTLSCEQNLNHDAMYWYRQDPGQGLRLIYYSQIVNDFQKGDIAEGYSVSREKKESFPLTVTSAQKNPTAFYLCASSGTSGDTYEQYFGPGTRLTVT.

This chain connects TRBV5-6 to TRBJ1-5, with D unresolved. The germline V and J ends were trimmed by 0 bases and 8 bases, with 9 bases remaining between them. Per germline, CDR1 SGHDT and CDR2 YYEEEE. The CDR3 has 13 residues. The CDR3 region is CASSLGGRKPQHF. The CDR3 region has the DNA TGTGCCAGCAGCTTGGGCGGGCGCAAGCCCCAGCATTTT.

This rearrangement joins TRBV5-5 to TRBJ2-7; the D gene is possibly TRBD2 (6 bases). Trimming shortened V by 4 bases and J by 3 bases, and 14 bases separated the two germline ends. CDR1 SGHKS and CDR2 YYEKEE come from the germline V gene (reference sequence). The CDR3 is made up of 14 amino acids. In nucleotides, the CDR3 is TGTGCCAGCAGCGCCATTCCGGGAGACTACGAGCAGTACTTC. This translates into CASSAIPGDYEQYF.

CDR3 sequence: CSVRGSSYNEQFF. The DNA of the CDR3 is TGCAGCGTTCGGGGAAGCTCCTACAATGAGCAGTTCTTC. The chain employs TRBV29-1 and TRBJ2-1, with a weak D call TRBD2 (5 bases). Germline V gene lookup returns CDR1 SQVTM and CDR2 ANQGSEA. This CDR3 comprises 13 residues. Trimming removed 5 bases at V and 0 bases at J, with 8 bases between.

This clonotype was seen at least ten times. The J gene is TRBJ2-4, the V gene TRBV6-6, with 9 nucleotides matching TRBD1. Near its end, the DNA agrees better with TRBJ2-7, so the J call may be wrong. Germline V gene lookup returns CDR1 MNHNY and CDR2 SVGAGI (reference sequence). CDR3 size: 14 residues. As DNA, the CDR3 is TGTGCCAGCAGTGGGGGACAGGGCCCCTACGAGCAGTACTTC. This codes for CASSGGQGPYEQYF.

The sample holds a few counts of this clonotype. This chain connects TRBV14 to TRBJ1-2; TRBD1 aligns across 10 bases. CDR1 is SGHDN and CDR2 is FVKESK in the germline V gene. This CDR3 comprises 14 residues. V lost 3 bases to trimming and J lost 8 bases; unmatched junction nucleotides: 6. The CDR3 DNA sequence: TGTGCCAGCAGCCAGGGGACAGGGGTAGAAGGCTACACCTTC. As protein: CASSQGTGVEGYTF.

There are many counts of this clonotype. The chain recombines TRBV20-1 with TRBJ2-4; possibly TRBD1 or TRBD2 for D (6 bases each). Germline CDR1 is DFQATT and CDR2 is SNEGSKA (reference sequence). V lost 8 bases and J 3 bases, leaving 17 bases between the germline ends. The CDR3 has 14 residues. The DNA for the CDR3 is TGCAGTCTAGGGGGGAGGAGGGGCAAAAACATTCAGTACTTC. The encoded protein is CSLGGRRGKNIQYF.

The table lists this clonotype with a few counts. The genes are TRBV4-3 and TRBJ2-3; D might be TRBD2 (5 bases). There are 14 residues in the CDR3. Trimming removed 1 base from V and 8 bases from J, with 13 bases in between. Per the germline V gene, CDR1 is LGHNA and CDR2 is YSLEER. Written as DNA, the CDR3 is TGCGCCAGCAGCCAAGGTCGATACAGCGGTACGCAGTATTTT. Translation: CASSQGRYSGTQYF.

This chain links TRBV12-3 or TRBV12-4 with TRBJ1-5, with TRBD1 matching over 10 bases. V gave up 7 bases and J gave up 4 bases; unmatched junction bases: 19. This CDR3 is 19 amino acids long. The CDR3: CASKLYVGQGKANNQPQHF. DNA of the CDR3: TGTGCCAGCAAATTATATGTGGGACAGGGGAAGGCCAATAATCAGCCCCAGCATTTT.

This clonotype showed up just a few times. The genes are TRBV10-3 and TRBJ2-7; D ambiguous. Germline V gene sequence: CDR1 ENHRY, CDR2 SYGVKD. V was shortened by 2 bases and J by 6 bases, with 8 bases between the two germline ends. The CDR3 sequence is 12 residues long. The CDR3: CAISEMRSEQYF. The CDR3 DNA follows: TGTGCCATCAGTGAGATGAGAAGCGAGCAGTACTTC.

The chain is built from TRBV7-9 and TRBJ2-1, with 10 nucleotides matching TRBD2. The trim removed 2 bases at V and 12 bases at J, leaving 7 bases unmatched. CDR3 length equals 14 residues. CDR1 is SEHNR and CDR2 is FQNEAQ in the germline V gene (reference sequence). CDR3: CASSLLAGGISQFF. CDR3 sequence (DNA): TGTGCCAGCAGCTTATTAGCGGGAGGAATATCGCAGTTCTTC.

Comments on this clonotype: This may stem from a read error, because a much larger clone lies one nucleotide away. The V call is TRBV7-9, the J call TRBJ2-4, with D perhaps being TRBD1 or TRBD2 (5 bases each). The J call may be incorrect, as the DNA end agrees better with TRBJ2-7. Germline V gene sequence: CDR1 SEHNR, CDR2 FQNEAQ (reference sequence). This CDR3 comprises 14 residues. The CDR3 protein is CVSSLGDGIYEQYF. In nucleotides, the CDR3 is TGTGTCAGCAGCCTGGGGGACGGAATCTACGAGCAGTACTTC.

The chain joins TRBV6-6 to TRBJ2-7, with 8 positions matching TRBD2. Germline V gene lookup returns CDR1 MNHNY and CDR2 SVGAGI (reference sequence). V lost 6 bases and J lost 6; bases outside the gene matches: 10. CDR3 length equals 14 residues. The CDR3 DNA reads as TGTGCCAGCAGCCCCGGGACTAGTCTCTGCGAGCAGTACTTC. Translating gives CASSPGTSLCEQYF.

Concerning this clonotype: At one end, the junction sequence differs from germline, possibly due to a read error. The gene calls are TRBV2 and TRBJ2-1; 7 positions match TRBD2. This CDR3 region has 15 residues. Germline CDR1 and CDR2: SNHLY and FYNNEI. The chain's CDR3 is CVSSTTSEGRNEQFF. The CDR3 nucleotides read TGTGTCAGCAGTACTACTAGCGAGGGGCGAAATGAGCAGTTCTTC.

This clonotype has at least ten counts. V and J are TRBV20-1 and TRBJ2-5; 11 bases map to TRBD1. Per germline, CDR1 DFQATT and CDR2 SNEGSKA (reference sequence). The length of the CDR3 is 16 residues. The J segment lost 1 base and the V segment lost 3 bases, leaving 7 bases of the junction unmatched. The CDR3 DNA follows: TGCAGTGCTAGGTCAGGAGGGACAGGGGGCCAAGAGACCCAGTACTTC. It specifies CSARSGGTGGQETQYF.

The chain carries TRBV9 and TRBJ2-5; no definite D call. The germline V gene encodes CDR1 SGDLS and CDR2 YYNGEE. This CDR3 spans 14 amino acids. V shed 2 bases and J shed 11 bases, with 19 bases lying between them. The CDR3 here is CASSVGRAYNEQYF. For the CDR3, the DNA is TGTGCCAGCAGCGTTGGACGGGCCTACAATGAGCAGTACTTC.

The rearrangement links TRBV28 to TRBJ2-1; 11 bases map to TRBD2. The CDR3 consists of 17 residues. Germline V lookup: CDR1 MDHEN, CDR2 SYDVKM. J lost 2 bases, V lost 2 bases, and 5 bases had no gene match. The CDR3 region is CASSLLTSGVTYNEQFF. In DNA, the CDR3 is TGTGCCAGCAGTTTACTGACTAGCGGGGTGACCTACAATGAGCAGTTCTTC.

This sequence joins TRBV27 and TRBJ1-5; D unresolved. CDR3 size: 14 residues. Trimming took 2 bases from V and 1 from J, leaving 6 bases between them. The V gene's germline CDR1 is MNHEY and CDR2 SMNVEV (reference sequence). CDR3 nucleotide sequence: TGTGCCAGCAGTTTAGGGTCGAGCAATCAGCCCCAGCATTTT. Translating it yields CASSLGSSNQPQHF.